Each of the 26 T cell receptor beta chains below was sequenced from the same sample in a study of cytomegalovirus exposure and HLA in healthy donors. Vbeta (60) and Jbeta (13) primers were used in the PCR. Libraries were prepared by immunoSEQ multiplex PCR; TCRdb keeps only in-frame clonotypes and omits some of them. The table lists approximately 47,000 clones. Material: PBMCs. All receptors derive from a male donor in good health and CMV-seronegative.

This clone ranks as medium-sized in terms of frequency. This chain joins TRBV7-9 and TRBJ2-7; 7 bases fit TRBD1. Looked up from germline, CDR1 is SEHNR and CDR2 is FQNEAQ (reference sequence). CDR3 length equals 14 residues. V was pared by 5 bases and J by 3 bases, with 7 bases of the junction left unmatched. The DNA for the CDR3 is TGTGCCAGCAGCCCCCGGGACAGCCACTACGAGCAGTACTTC. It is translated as CASSPRDSHYEQYF.

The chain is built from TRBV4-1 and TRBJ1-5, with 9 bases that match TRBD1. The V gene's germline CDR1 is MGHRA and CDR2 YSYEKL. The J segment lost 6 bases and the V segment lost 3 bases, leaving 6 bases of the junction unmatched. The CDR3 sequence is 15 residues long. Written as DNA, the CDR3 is TGCGCCAGCAGCCAGACCGGGACAGGGCTTCAGCCCCAGCATTTT. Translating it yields CASSQTGTGLQPQHF.

This CDR3 reads CASSLGPELAQPQHF. The DNA of the CDR3 is TGTGCCAGCAGCTTAGGCCCGGAGCTTGCTCAGCCCCAGCATTTT. The J gene is TRBJ1-5, the V gene TRBV11-2; D gene unclear. Trimming removed 1 base at V and 6 bases at J, with 13 bases between. This CDR3 has 15 residues. In germline, CDR1 is SGHAT, CDR2 FQNNGV.

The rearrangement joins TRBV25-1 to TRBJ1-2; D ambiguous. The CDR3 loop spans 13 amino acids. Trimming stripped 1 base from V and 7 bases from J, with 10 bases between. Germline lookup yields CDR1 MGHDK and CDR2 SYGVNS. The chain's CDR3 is CASSELTRGGYTF. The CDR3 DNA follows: TGTGCCAGCAGTGAATTGACGCGAGGTGGCTACACCTTC.

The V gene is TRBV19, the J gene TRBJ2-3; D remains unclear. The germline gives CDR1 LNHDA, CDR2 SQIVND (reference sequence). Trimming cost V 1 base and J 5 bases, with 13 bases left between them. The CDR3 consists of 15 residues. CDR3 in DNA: TGTGCCAGTAGTATAGTAGGAACAGATGGAGATACGCAGTATTTT. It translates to CASSIVGTDGDTQYF.

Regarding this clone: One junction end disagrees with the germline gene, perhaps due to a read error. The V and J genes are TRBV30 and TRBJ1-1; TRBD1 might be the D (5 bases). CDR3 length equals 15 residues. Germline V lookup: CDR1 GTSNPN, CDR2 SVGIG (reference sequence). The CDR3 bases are TGTGCCTGGAGTTTGGGGGGGGGAGGGAACAGTGAAGCTTTCTTT. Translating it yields CAWSLGGGGNSEAFF.

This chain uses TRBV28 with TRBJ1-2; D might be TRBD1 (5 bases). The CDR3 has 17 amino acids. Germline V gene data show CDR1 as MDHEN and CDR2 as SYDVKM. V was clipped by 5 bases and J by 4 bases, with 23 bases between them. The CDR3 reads CASSPTQGLLLRYGYTF. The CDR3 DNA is TGTGCCAGCAGTCCCACCCAGGGCTTACTCCTCCGCTATGGCTACACCTTC.

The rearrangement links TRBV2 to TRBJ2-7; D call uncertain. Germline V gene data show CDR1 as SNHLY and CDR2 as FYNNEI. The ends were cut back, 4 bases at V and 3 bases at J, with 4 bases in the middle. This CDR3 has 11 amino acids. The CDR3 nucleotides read TGTGCCAGCAGTGCACACTACGAGCAGTACTTC. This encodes CASSAHYEQYF.

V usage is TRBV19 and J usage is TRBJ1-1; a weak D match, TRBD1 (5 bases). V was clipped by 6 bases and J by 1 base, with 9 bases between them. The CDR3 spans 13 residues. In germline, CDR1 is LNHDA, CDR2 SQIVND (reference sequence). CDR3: CASSARGNTEAFF. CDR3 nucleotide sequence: TGTGCCAGTAGCGCAAGGGGGAACACTGAAGCTTTCTTT.

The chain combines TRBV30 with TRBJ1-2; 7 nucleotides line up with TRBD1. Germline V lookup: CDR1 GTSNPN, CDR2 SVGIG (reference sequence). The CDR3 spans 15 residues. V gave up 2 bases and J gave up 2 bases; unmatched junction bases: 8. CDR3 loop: CAWSPKGDSNYGYTF. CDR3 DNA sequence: TGTGCCTGGAGTCCTAAGGGGGACAGCAACTATGGCTACACCTTC.

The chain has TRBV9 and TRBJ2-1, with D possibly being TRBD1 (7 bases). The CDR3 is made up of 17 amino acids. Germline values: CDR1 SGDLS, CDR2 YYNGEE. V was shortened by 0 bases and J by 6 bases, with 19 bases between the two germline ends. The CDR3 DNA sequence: TGTGCCAGCAGCGTAGGGTTAGGGGGGACAGAGGGCAATGAGCAGTTCTTC. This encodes CASSVGLGGTEGNEQFF.

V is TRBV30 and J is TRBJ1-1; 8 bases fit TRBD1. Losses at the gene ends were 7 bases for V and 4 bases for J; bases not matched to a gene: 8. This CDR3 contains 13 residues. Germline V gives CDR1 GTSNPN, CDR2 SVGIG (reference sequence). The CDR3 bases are TGTGCCTCCGACAGGGGCGTAGTCACTGAAGCTTTCTTT. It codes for CASDRGVVTEAFF.

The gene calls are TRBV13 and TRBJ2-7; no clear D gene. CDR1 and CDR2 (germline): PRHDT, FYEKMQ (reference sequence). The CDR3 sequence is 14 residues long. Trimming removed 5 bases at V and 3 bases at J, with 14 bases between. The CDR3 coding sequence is TGTGCCAGCAGCCAAGAGAAGAGAGGCTACGAGCAGTACTTC. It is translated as CASSQEKRGYEQYF. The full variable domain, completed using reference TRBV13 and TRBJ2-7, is AAGVIQSPRHLIKEKRETATLKCYPIPRHDTVYWYQQGPGQDPQFLISFYEKMQSDKGSIPDRFSAQQFSDYHSELNMSSLELGDSALYFCASSQEKRGYEQYFGPGTRLTVT.

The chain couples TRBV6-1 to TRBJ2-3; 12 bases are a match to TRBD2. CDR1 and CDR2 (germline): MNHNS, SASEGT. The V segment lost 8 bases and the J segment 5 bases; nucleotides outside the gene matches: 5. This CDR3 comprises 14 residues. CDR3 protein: CASGLAGGVDTQYF. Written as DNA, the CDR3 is TGTGCCAGCGGGCTAGCGGGGGGGGTAGATACGCAGTATTTT.

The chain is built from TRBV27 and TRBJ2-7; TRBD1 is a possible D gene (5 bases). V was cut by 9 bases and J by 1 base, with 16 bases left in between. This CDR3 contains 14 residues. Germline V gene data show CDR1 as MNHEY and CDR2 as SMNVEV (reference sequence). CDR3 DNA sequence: TGTGCCAGATCCCACAGCCAGGGTTCCTACGAGCAGTACTTC. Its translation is CARSHSQGSYEQYF.

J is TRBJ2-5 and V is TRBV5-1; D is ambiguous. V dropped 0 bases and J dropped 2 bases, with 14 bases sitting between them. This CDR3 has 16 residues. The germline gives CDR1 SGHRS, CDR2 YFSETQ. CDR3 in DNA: TGCGCCAGCAGCTTGGGGCTGGCGGCTCTTCAAGAGACCCAGTACTTC. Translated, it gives CASSLGLAALQETQYF. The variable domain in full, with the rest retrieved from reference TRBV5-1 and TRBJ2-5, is KAGVTQTPRYLIKTRGQQVTLSCSPISGHRSVSWYQQTPGQGLQFLFEYFSETQRNKGNFPGRFSGRQFSNSRSEMNVSTLELGDSALYLCASSLGLAALQETQYFGPGTRLLVL.

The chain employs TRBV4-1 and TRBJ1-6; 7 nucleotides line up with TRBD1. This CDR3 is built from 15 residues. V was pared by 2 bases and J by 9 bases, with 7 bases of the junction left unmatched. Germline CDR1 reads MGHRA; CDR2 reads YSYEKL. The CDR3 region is CASSQQDRMSSPLHF. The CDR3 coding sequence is TGCGCCAGCAGCCAACAGGACAGGATGAGTTCACCCCTCCACTTT.

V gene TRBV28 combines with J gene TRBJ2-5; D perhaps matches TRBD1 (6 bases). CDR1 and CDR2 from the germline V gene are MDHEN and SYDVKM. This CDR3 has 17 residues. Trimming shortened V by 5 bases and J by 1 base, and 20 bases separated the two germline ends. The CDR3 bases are TGTGCCAGCAGTCCATTAACAGGGTTGGGGATCCAAGAGACCCAGTACTTC. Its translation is CASSPLTGLGIQETQYF. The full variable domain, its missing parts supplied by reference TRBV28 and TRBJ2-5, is DVKVTQSSRYLVKRTGEKVFLECVQDMDHENMFWYRQDPGLGLRLIYFSYDVKMKEKGDIPEGYSVSREKKERFSLILESASTNQTSMYLCASSPLTGLGIQETQYFGPGTRLLVL.

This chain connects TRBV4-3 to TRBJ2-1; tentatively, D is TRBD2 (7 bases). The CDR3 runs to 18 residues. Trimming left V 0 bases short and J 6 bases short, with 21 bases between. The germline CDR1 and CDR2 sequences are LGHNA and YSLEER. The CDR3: CASSQEEGGPRLGNEQFF. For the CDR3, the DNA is TGCGCCAGCAGCCAAGAGGAGGGGGGGCCTCGTTTAGGCAATGAGCAGTTCTTC.

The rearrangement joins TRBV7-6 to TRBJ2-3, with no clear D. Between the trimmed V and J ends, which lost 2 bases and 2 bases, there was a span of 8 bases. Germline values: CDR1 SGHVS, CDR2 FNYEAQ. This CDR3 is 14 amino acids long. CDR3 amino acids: CASSLLPSTDTQYF. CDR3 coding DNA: TGTGCCAGCAGCTTACTCCCCTCCACAGATACGCAGTATTTT.

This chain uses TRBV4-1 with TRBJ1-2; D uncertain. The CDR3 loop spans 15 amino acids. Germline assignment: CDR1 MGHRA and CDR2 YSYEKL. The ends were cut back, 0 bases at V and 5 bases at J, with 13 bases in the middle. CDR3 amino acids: CASSQESIPMYGYTF. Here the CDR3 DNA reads TGCGCCAGCAGCCAAGAGTCCATTCCTATGTATGGCTACACCTTC.

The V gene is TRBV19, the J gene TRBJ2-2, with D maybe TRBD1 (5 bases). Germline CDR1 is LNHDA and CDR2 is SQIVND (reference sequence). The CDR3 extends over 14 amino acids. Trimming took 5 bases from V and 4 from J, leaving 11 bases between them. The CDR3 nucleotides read TGTGCCAGTAGTGGGGCAGGGCCCACCGGGGAGCTGTTTTTT. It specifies CASSGAGPTGELFF.

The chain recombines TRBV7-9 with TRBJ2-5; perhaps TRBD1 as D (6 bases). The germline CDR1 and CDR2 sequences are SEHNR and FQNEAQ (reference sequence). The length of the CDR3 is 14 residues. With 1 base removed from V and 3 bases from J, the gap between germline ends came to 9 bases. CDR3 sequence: CASSLVRGKETQYF. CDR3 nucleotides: TGTGCCAGCAGCTTAGTGAGGGGGAAAGAGACCCAGTACTTC. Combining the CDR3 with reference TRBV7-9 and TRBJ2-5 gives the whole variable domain DTGVSQNPRHKITKRGQNVTFRCDPISEHNRLYWYRQTLGQGPEFLTYFQNEAQLEKSRLLSDRFSAERPKGSFSTLEIQRTEQGDSAMYLCASSLVRGKETQYFGPGTRLLVL.

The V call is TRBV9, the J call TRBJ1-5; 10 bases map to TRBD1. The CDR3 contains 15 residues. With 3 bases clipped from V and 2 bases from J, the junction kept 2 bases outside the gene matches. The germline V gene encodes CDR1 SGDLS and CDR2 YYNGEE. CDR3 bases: TGTGCCAGCAGCGCGGGACAGGGGCGCAATCAGCCCCAGCATTTT. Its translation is CASSAGQGRNQPQHF. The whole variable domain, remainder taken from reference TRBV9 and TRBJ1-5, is DSGVTQTPKHLITATGQRVTLRCSPRSGDLSVYWYQQSLDQGLQFLIQYYNGEERAKGNILERFSAQQFPDLHSELNLSSLELGDSALYFCASSAGQGRNQPQHFGDGTRLSIL.

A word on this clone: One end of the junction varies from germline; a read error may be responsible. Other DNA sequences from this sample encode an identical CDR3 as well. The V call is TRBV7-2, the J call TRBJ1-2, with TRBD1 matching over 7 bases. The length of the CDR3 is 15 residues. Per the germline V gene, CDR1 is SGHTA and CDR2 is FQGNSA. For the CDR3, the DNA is TGCGCCAGCAGCGAATGGGACAGCACTAACTATGGCTACACCTTC. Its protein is CASSEWDSTNYGYTF. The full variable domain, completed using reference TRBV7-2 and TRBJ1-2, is GAGVSQSPSNKVTEKGKDVELRCDPISGHTALYWYRQSLGQGLEFLIYFQGNSAPDKSGLPSDRFSAERTGGSVSTLTIQRTQQEDSAVYLCASSEWDSTNYGYTFGSGTRLTVV.

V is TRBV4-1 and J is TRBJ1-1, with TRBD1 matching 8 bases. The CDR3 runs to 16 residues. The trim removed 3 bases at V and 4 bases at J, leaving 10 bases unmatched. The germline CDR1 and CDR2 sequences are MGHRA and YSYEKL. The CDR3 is CASSHYPGGMGTEAFF. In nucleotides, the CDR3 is TGCGCCAGCAGCCATTACCCAGGGGGCATGGGCACTGAAGCTTTCTTT.